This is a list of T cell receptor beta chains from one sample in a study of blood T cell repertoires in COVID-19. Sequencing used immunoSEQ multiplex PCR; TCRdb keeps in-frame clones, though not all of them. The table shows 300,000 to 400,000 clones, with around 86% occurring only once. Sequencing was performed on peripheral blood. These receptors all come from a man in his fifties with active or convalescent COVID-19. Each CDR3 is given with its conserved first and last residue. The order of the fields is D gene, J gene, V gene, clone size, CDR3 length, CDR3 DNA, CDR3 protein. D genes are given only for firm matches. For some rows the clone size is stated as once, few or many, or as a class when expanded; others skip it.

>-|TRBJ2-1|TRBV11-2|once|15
TGTGCCAGCAGCTTAGATCGGGGGACCTACAATGAGCAGTTCTTC
CASSLDRGTYNEQFF
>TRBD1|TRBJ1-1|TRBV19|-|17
TGTGCCAGTAGCCCGGGGCAGGGGGCCCCCCGTGACACTGAAGCTTTCTTT
CASSPGQGAPRDTEAFF
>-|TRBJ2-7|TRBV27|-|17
TGTGCCAGCAGTTTAGGATCTCTCAGGGCCTTGGGTTACGAGCAGTACTTC
CASSLGSLRALGYEQYF
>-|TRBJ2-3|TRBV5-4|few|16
TGTGCCAGCAGCACAATGAAGAAACAGGGAACAGATACGCAGTATTTT
CASSTMKKQGTDTQYF
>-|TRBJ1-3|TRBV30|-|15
TGTGCCTGGAGTGTACTAGGAGTGAAAGGAAACACCATATATTTT
CAWSVLGVKGNTIYF
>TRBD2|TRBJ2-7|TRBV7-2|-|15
TGTGCCAGCAGCTTAACCGGACTAGCGGCCTACGAGCAGTACTTC
CASSLTGLAAYEQYF
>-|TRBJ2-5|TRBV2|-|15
TGTGCCAGCACTGACTCCGGGACAACTCAAGAGACCCAGTACTTC
CASTDSGTTQETQYF
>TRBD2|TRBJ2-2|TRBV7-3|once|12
TGTGCCAGCAGCTTGCTAGCGGGCCAACCCCATTTT
CASSLLAGQPHF
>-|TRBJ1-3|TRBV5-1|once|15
TGCGCCAGCAGCTCTACCCCAGGGTCTGGAAACACCATATATTTT
CASSSTPGSGNTIYF
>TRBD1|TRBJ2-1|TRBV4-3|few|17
TGCGCCAGCAGCCAAGAGGCCAGGGGGCACTCCTACAATGAGCAGTTCTTC
CASSQEARGHSYNEQFF
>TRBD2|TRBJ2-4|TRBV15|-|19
TGTGCCACCAGCAGAGATACCCGTGTGACTAGCGTAGCCAAAAACATTCAGTACTTC
CATSRDTRVTSVAKNIQYF
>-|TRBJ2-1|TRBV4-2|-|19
TGTGCCAGCAGCCGCCAAGAGGGGCTGGGCGGGGACTCCTACAATGAGCAGTTCTTC
CASSRQEGLGGDSYNEQFF
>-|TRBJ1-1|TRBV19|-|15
TGTGCCAGTAGTATAGTAGGACAGTTGAACACTGAAGCTTTCTTT
CASSIVGQLNTEAFF
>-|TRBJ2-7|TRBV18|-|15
TGTGCCAGCTCACCGCAGGGTATGGACTCCTACGAGCAGTACTTC
CASSPQGMDSYEQYF
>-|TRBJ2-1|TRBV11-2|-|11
TGTGCCAGCAGCTCGTTCAATGAGCAGTTCTTC
CASSSFNEQFF
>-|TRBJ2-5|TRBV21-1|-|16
TGTGCCAGCAGCAATAAAGGGGCCGGACTAAAAAAGACCCAGTACTTC
CASSNKGAGLKKTQYF
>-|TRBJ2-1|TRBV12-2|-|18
TGTGCAAGTCGCTCGGTACATGCGAGCGGGGGGTCCTACAATGAGCAGTTCTTC
CASRSVHASGGSYNEQFF
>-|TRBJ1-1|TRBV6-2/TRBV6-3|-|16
TGTGCCAGCAGTTATCCCAGGGCGGGGGTAGGCACTGAAGCTTTCTTT
CASSYPRAGVGTEAFF
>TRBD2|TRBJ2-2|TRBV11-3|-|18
TGTGCCAGCAGCTTAGAACCTGGGACTAGCGGGAAAATCGGGGAGCTGTTTTTT
CASSLEPGTSGKIGELFF
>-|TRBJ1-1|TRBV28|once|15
TGTGCCAGCAGATCCCTCGAGGGTAAGGGCACTGAAGCTTTCTTT
CASRSLEGKGTEAFF
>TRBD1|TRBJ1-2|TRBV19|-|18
TGTGCCAGTAGTATCGCCTCGGACAGGGATGTGGCTAACTATGGCTACACCTTC
CASSIASDRDVANYGYTF
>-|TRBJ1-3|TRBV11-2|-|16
TGTGCCAGCAGCTATGGGGGCTCCAGCTCTGGAAACACCATATATTTT
CASSYGGSSSGNTIYF
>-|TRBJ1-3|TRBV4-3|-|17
TGCGCCAGCAGCCAAGATTTCGGGGGGGCCTCTGGAAACACCATATATTTT
CASSQDFGGASGNTIYF
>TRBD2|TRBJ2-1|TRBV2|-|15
TGTGCCAGCAGTATCACGGGACTAGTATTGGATGAGCAGTTCTTC
CASSITGLVLDEQFF
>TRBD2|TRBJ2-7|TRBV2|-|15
TGTGCCAGCAGTCTAGGGGGACTAGCGGGAACCGAGCAGTACTTC
CASSLGGLAGTEQYF
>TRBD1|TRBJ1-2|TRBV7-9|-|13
TGTGCCAGCAGCGAGGGACAGAGCTATGGCTACACCTTC
CASSEGQSYGYTF